This record concerns one T cell receptor (beta chain) sequence. TCRdb's table, derived via immunoSEQ multiplex PCR, lists solely in-frame clones and lacks some. This sample has more than 150,000 clones; 80% to 90% occur once, and the top ten carry about 6%. The CDR3 is made up of 15 amino acids. The germline V gene encodes CDR1 SEHNR and CDR2 FQNEAQ (reference sequence). With 2 bases removed from V and 4 bases from J, the gap between germline ends came to 14 bases. The data were obtained in a study of T cell responses to AZD1222 COVID-19 vaccine. The rearrangement joins TRBV7-9 to TRBJ1-2; D is undetermined. The sequencing used peripheral blood, collected on day 0 of AZD1222 vaccination. The sequence was obtained from an adult in good health. In nucleotides, the CDR3 is TGTGCCAGCAGCTTACCTCCGGGAGTCGGCTATGGCTACACCTTC. Amino acid sequence: CASSLPPGVGYGYTF.